Included here is one TCR beta chain sequence, with context. This record belongs to a study of CD8 T cells in Susac syndrome. The germline V gene encodes CDR1 SGHNT and CDR2 YYREEE (reference sequence). CDR3 length equals 15 residues. Germline trimming cut 4 bases from V and 8 bases from J; bases unmatched to any gene: 6. RNA in amounts of roughly 0.5 to 1 ug was reverse transcribed with random hexamers. It was immunoSEQ multiplex PCR that amplified TCR beta CDR3 across 54 Vbeta and 13 Jbeta. TCRdb called the immunoSEQ multiplex PCR reads again in MiXCR, with one record for every CDR3 protein. This sample has roughly 200,000 distinct CDR3 sequences, with approximately 95% found just once.

The V and J genes are TRBV5-4 and TRBJ2-3; 14 bases line up with TRBD2. Input material: CD4+ T cells from PBMCs. This clonotype originated in a human donor with multiple sclerosis. The CDR3 protein is CASSLGLAGAGTQYF. DNA for the CDR3: TGTGCCAGCAGCCTGGGACTAGCGGGGGCAGGTACGCAGTATTTT.